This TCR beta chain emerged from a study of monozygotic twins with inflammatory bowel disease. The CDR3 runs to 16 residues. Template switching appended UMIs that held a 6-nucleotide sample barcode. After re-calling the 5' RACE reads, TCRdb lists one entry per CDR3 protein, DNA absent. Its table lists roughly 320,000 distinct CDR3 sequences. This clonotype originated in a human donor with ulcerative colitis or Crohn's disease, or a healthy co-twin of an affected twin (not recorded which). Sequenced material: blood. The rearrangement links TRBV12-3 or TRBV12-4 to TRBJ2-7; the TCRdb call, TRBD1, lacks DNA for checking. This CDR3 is CASSQTGTGGSYEQYF.